The sequence of this T cell receptor (beta chain) was determined in a study of blood T cell repertoires in COVID-19. The method was immunoSEQ multiplex PCR; TCRdb's version includes in-frame clones alone and lacks a portion of them. The data show 200,000 to 250,000 clones, about 90% seen once. The junction had 8 bases not matched to a gene; V was cut back by 0 bases and J by 0 bases. Germline V gene sequence: CDR1 SEHNR, CDR2 FQNEAQ (reference sequence). The CDR3 length is 18 residues. This TCR was recovered from a middle-aged man with active or convalescent COVID-19. Input material: peripheral blood. J is TRBJ2-7 and V is TRBV7-9; TRBD1 matches at 10 bases. CDR3 amino acids: CASSLAMKGQGSSYEQYF. The CDR3 coding sequence is TGTGCCAGCAGCTTAGCGATGAAGGGACAGGGGAGCTCCTACGAGCAGTACTTC.